This TCR beta chain appears in the sequencing data of a study of blood T cell repertoires in COVID-19. Study-level information: The United States, Italy and Spain supplied acute and convalescent COVID-19 samples.

CDR1 is SQVTM and CDR2 is ANQGSEA in the germline V gene. Germline trimming cut 7 bases from V and 0 bases from J; bases unmatched to any gene: 8. This CDR3 region has 15 residues. In the study's own analysis: Reference gene primer amplification gave estimated nucleated cell counts. Only in-frame clones appear in the TCRdb table, and some are missing; sequencing was by immunoSEQ multiplex PCR. Clonal size and the V and J genes are those of that table, whereas D and trimming came from the DNA. This sample has some 190,000 clones; roughly four fifths occur once, and the top ten carry over 6%. The origin of this receptor is a woman aged 80 or over with COVID-19, enrolled during active disease. The specimen sequenced was peripheral blood. The rearrangement uses TRBV29-1 and TRBJ2-2; 7 bases are shared with TRBD1. CDR3 coding DNA: TGCAGCGGATCAACAGGGGCGGCGAACACCGGGGAGCTGTTTTTT. Residues: CSGSTGAANTGELFF.